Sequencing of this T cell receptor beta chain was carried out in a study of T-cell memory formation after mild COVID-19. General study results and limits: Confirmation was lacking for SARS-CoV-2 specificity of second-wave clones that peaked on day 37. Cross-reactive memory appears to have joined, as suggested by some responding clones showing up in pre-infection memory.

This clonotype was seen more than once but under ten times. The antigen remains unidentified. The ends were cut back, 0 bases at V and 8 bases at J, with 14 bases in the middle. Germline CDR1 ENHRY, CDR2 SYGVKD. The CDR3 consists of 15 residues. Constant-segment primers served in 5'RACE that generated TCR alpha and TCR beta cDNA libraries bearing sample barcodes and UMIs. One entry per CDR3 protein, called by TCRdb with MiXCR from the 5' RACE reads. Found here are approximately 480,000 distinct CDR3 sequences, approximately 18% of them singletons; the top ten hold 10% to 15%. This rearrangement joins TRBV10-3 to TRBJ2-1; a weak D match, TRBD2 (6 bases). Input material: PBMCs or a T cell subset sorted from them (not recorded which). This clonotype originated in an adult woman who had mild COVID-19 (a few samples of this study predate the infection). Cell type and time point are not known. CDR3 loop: CAISESIGGADEQFF. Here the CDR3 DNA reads TGTGCCATCAGTGAGTCGATCGGAGGGGCGGATGAGCAGTTCTTC.